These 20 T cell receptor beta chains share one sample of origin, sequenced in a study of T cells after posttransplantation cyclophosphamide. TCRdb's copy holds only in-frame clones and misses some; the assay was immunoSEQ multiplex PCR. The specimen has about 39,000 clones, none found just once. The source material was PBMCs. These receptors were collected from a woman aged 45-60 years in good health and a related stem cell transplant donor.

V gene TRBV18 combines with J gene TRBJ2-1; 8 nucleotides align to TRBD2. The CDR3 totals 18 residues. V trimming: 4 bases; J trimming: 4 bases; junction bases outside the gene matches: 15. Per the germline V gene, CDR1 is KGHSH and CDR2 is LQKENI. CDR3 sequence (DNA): TGTGCCAGCTCACAGAACCCCAGCGGGGGCTACAAATACAATGAGCAGTTCTTC. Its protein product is CASSQNPSGGYKYNEQFF.

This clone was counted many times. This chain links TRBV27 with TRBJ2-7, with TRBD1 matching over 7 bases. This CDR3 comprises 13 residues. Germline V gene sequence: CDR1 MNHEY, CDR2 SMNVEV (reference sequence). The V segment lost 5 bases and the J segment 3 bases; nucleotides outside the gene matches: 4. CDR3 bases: TGTGCCAGCAGTACTTGGGACAGCTACGAGCAGTACTTC. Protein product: CASSTWDSYEQYF.

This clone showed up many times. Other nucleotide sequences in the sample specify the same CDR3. CDR3 sequence reads: CASSLAAGGSYEQYF. CDR3 DNA sequence: TGTGCCAGCAGTTTAGCGGCCGGGGGTTCCTACGAGCAGTACTTC. The rearrangement links TRBV28 to TRBJ2-7, with D perhaps TRBD2 (6 bases). This CDR3 has 15 residues. Germline V gene sequence: CDR1 MDHEN, CDR2 SYDVKM. The germline V and J ends were trimmed by 2 bases and 1 base, with 12 bases remaining between them.

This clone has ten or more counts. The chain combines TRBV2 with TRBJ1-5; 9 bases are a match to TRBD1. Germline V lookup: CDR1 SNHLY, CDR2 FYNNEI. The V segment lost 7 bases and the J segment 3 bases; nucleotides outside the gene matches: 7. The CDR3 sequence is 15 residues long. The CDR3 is CASNLQGANNQPQHF. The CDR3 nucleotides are TGTGCCAGCAACCTACAGGGGGCAAACAATCAGCCCCAGCATTTT.

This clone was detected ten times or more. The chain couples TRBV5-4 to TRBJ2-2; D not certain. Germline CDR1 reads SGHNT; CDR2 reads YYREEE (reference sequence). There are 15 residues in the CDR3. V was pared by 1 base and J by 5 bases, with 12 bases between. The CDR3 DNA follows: TGTGCCAGCAGCTTGATGGCTAGTCTGACCGGGGAGCTGTTTTTT. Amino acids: CASSLMASLTGELFF.

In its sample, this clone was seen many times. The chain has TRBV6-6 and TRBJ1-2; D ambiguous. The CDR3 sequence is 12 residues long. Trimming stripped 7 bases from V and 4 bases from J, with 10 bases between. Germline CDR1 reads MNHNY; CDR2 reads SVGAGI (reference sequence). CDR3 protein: CASIGEGYGYTF. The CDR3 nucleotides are TGTGCCAGCATTGGGGAGGGCTATGGCTACACCTTC.

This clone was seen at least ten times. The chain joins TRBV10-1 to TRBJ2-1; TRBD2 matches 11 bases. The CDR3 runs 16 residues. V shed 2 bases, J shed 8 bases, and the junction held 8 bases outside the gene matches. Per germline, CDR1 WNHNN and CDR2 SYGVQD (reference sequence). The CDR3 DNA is TGCGCCAGCAGTGAGGGAATAGCGGGGGGGCTCGATGAGCAGTTCTTC. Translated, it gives CASSEGIAGGLDEQFF.

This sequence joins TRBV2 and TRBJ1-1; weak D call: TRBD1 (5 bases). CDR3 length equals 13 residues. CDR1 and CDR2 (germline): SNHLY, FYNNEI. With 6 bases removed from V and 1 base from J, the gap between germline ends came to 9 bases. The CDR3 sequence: CASSRDSNTEAFF. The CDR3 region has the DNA TGTGCCAGCAGCAGGGACTCGAACACTGAAGCTTTCTTT.

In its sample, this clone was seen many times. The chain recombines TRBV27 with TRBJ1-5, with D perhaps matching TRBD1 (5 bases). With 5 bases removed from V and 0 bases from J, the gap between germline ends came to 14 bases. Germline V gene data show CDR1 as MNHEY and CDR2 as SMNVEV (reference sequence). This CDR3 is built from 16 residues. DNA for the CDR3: TGTGCCAGCAGTAGATGGGGCAAGAATAGCAATCAGCCCCAGCATTTT. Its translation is CASSRWGKNSNQPQHF.

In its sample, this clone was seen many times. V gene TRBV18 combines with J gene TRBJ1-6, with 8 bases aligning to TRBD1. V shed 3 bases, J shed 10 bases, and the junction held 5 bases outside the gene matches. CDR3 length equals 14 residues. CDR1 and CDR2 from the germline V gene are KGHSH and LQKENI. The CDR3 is CASSPSRGRSPLHF. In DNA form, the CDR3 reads TGTGCCAGCTCACCGTCCAGGGGGCGATCACCCCTCCACTTT.

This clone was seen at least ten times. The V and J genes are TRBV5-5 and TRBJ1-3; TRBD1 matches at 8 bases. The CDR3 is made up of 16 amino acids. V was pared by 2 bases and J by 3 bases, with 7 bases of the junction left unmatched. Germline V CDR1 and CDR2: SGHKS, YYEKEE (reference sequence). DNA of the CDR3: TGTGCCAGCAGCTTCTTACAGGGGGGAGTTGGAAACACCATATATTTT. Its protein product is CASSFLQGGVGNTIYF. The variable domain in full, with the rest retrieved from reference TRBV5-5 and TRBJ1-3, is DAGVTQSPTHLIKTRGQQVTLRCSPISGHKSVSWYQQVLGQGPQFIFQYYEKEERGRGNFPDRFSARQFPNYSSELNVNALLLGDSALYLCASSFLQGGVGNTIYFGEGSWLTVV.

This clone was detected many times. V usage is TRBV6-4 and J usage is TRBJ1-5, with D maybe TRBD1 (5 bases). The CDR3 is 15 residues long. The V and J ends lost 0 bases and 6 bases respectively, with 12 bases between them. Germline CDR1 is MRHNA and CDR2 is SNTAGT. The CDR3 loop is CASSDSRTRGQPQHF. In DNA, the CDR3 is TGTGCCAGCAGTGACTCTCGGACACGCGGTCAGCCCCAGCATTTT.

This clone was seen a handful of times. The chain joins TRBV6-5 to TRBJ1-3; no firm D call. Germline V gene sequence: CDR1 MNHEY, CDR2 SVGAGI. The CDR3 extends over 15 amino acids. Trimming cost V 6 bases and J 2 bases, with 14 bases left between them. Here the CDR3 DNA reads TGTGCCAGCAGACCCGCGGGGTCCGCTGGAAACACCATATATTTT. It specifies CASRPAGSAGNTIYF.

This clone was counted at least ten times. The CDR3 loop reads CASSPTGEYGYTF. CDR3 nucleotide sequence: TGTGCCAGCTCACCGACAGGGGAATATGGCTACACCTTC. This sequence joins TRBV18 and TRBJ1-2; TRBD1 agrees at 8 bases. This CDR3 has 13 amino acids. The trim removed 3 bases at V and 5 bases at J, leaving 2 bases unmatched. Germline CDR1 KGHSH, CDR2 LQKENI.

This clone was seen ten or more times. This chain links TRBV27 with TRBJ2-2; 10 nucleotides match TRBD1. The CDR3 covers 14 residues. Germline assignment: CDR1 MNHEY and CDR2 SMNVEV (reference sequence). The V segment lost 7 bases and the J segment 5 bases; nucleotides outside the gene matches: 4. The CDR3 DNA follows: TGTGCCAGCAAGGGACAGGGGTTTACCGGGGAGCTGTTTTTT. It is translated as CASKGQGFTGELFF.

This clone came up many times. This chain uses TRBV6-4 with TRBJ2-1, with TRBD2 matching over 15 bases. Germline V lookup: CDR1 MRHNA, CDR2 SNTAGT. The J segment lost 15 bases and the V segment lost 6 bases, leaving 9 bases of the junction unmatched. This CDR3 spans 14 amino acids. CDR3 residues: CASSGTSGGPDRFF. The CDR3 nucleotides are TGTGCCAGCAGCGGGACTAGCGGGGGGCCTGATCGGTTCTTC.

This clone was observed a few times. CDR3 sequence reads: CASSLLQGANYEQYF. CDR3 DNA sequence: TGTGCCAGCAGCTTACTACAGGGGGCCAACTACGAGCAGTACTTC. This sequence joins TRBV7-2 and TRBJ2-7; 9 nucleotides line up with TRBD1. Trimming cost V 2 bases and J 3 bases; bases outside gene matches: 5. The CDR3 consists of 15 residues. Per germline, CDR1 SGHTA and CDR2 FQGNSA. The full variable domain, in which reference TRBV7-2 and TRBJ2-7 provide the parts outside the CDR3, is GAGVSQSPSNKVTEKGKDVELRCDPISGHTALYWYRQSLGQGLEFLIYFQGNSAPDKSGLPSDRFSAERTGGSVSTLTIQRTQQEDSAVYLCASSLLQGANYEQYFGPGTRLTVT.

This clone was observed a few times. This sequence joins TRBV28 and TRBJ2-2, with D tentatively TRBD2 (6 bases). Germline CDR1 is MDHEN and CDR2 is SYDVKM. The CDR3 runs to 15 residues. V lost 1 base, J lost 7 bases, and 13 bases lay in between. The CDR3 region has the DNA TGTGCCAGCAGTTTATATGGGGGGACGAACGGGGAGCTGTTTTTT. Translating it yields CASSLYGGTNGELFF.

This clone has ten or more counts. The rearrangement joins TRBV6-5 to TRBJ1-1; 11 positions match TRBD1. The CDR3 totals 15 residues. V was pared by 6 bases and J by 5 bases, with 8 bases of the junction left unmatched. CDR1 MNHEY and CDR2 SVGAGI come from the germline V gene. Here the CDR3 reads CASSRGTGGTTEAFF. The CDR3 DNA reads TGTGCCAGCAGCCGGGGGACAGGGGGAACAACTGAAGCTTTCTTT.

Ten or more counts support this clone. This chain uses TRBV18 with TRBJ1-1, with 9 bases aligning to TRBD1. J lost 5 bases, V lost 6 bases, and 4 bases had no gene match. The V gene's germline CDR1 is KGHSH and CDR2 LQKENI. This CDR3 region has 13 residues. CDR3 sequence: CASSTGTGTEAFF. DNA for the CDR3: TGTGCCAGCTCTACCGGGACAGGGACTGAAGCTTTCTTT.